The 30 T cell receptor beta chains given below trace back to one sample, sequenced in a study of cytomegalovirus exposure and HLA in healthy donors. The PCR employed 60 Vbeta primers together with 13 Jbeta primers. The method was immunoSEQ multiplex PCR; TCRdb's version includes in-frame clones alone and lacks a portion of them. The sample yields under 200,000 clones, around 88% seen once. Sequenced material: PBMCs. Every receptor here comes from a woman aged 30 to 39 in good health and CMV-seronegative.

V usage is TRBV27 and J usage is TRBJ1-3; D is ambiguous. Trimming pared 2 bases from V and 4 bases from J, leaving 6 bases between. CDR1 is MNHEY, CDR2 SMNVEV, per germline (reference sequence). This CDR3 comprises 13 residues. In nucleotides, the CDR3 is TGTGCCAGCAGTTTAGGCTTGGGAAACACCATATATTTT. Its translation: CASSLGLGNTIYF.

The CDR3 sequence: CASSFPGGPRETQYF. The DNA for the CDR3 is TGTGCCAGCAGCTTTCCGGGGGGGCCTAGGGAGACCCAGTACTTC. V usage is TRBV11-2 and J usage is TRBJ2-5; 8 bases match TRBD2. The V gene's germline CDR1 is SGHAT and CDR2 FQNNGV. V was pared by 3 bases and J by 5 bases, with 8 bases of the junction left unmatched. This CDR3 comprises 15 residues.

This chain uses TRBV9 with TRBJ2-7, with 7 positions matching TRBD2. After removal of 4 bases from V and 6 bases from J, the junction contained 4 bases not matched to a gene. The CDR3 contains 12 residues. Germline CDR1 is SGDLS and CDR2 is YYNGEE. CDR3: CASSPGGAEQYF. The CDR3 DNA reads TGTGCCAGCAGCCCGGGGGGAGCCGAGCAGTACTTC.

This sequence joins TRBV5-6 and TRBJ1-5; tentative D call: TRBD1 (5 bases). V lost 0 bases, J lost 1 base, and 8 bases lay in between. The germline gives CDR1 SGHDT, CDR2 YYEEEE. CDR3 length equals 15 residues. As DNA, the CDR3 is TGTGCCAGCAGCTTGGGGGGACTAAGCAATCAGCCCCAGCATTTT. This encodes CASSLGGLSNQPQHF.

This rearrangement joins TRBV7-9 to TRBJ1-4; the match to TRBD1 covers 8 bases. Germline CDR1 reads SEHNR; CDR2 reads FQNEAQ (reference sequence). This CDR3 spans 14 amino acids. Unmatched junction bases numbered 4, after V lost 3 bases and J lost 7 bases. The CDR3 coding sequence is TGTGCCAGCAGCTTTCAGGGGGCGCTTGAAAAACTGTTTTTT. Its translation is CASSFQGALEKLFF.

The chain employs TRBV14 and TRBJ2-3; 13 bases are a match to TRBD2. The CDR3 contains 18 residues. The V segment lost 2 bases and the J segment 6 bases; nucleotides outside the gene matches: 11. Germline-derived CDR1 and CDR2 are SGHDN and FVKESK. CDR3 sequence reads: CASSQIRLAGGYKDTQYF. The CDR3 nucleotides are TGTGCCAGCAGCCAAATTCGACTAGCGGGGGGCTACAAGGATACGCAGTATTTT.

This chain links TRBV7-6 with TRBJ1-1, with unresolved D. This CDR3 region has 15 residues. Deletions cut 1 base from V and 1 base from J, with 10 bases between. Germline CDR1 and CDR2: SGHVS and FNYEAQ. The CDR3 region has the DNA TGTGCCAGCAGCTTAGTATTGCGTGGGAACACTGAAGCTTTCTTT. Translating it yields CASSLVLRGNTEAFF.

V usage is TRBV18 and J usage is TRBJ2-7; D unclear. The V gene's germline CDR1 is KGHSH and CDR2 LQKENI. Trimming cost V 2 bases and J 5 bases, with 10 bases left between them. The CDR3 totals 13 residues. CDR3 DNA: TGTGCCAGCTCACCAAGTAGTGTCCACGAGCAGTACTTC. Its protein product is CASSPSSVHEQYF.

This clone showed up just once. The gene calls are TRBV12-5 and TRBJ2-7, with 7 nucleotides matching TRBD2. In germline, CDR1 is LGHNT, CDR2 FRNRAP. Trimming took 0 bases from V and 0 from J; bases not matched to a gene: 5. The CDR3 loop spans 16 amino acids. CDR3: CASGLVVSSGSYEQYF. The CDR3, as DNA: TGTGCTAGTGGTTTGGTAGTATCTAGCGGCTCCTACGAGCAGTACTTC. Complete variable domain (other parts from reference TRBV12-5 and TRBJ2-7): DARVTQTPRHKVTEMGQEVTMRCQPILGHNTVFWYRQTMMQGLELLAYFRNRAPLDDSGMPKDRFSAEMPDATLATLKIQPSEPRDSAVYFCASGLVVSSGSYEQYFGPGTRLTVT.

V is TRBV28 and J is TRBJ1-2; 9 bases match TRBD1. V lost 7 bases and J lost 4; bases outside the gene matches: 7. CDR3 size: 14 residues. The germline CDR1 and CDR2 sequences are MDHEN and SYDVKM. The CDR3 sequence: CASTPGDRAYGYTF. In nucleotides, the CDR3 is TGTGCCAGCACCCCGGGGGACAGGGCCTATGGCTACACCTTC.

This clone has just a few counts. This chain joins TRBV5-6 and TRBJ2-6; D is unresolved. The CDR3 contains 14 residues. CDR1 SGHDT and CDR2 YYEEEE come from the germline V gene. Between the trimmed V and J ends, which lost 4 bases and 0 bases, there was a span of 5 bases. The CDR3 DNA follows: TGTGCCAGCAGCCTCCGCTCTGGGGCCAACGTCCTGACTTTC. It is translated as CASSLRSGANVLTF.

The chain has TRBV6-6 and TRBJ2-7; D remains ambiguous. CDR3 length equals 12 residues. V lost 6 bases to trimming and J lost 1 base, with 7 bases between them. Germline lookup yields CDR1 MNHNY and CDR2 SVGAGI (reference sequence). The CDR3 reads CASSLTSYEQYF. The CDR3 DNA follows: TGTGCCAGCAGCCTAACTTCCTACGAGCAGTACTTC.

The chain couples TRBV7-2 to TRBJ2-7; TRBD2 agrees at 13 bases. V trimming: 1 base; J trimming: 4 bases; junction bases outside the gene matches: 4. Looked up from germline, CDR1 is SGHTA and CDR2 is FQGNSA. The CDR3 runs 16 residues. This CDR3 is CASSLGTSGGGYEQYF. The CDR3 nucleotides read TGTGCCAGCAGCTTAGGGACTAGCGGGGGAGGGTACGAGCAGTACTTC.

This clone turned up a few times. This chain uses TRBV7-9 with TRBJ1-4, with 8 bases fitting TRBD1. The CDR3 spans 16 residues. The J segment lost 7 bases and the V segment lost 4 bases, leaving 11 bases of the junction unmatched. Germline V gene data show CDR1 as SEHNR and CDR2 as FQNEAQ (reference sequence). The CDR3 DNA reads TGTGCCAGCAGCTCAAGGGACAGGCCCGAGAGTGAAAAACTGTTTTTT. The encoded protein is CASSSRDRPESEKLFF.

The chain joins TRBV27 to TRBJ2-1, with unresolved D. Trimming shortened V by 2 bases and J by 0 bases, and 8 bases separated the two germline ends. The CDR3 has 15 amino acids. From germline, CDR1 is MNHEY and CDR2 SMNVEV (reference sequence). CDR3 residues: CASSLGSLSYNEQFF. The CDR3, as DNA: TGTGCCAGCAGTTTAGGTAGCCTCTCCTACAATGAGCAGTTCTTC.

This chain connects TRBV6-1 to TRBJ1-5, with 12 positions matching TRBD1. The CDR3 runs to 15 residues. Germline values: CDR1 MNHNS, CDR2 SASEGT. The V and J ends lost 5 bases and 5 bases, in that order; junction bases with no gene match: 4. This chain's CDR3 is CASSTGQGADQPQHF. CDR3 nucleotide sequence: TGTGCCAGCAGTACGGGACAGGGGGCCGATCAGCCCCAGCATTTT.

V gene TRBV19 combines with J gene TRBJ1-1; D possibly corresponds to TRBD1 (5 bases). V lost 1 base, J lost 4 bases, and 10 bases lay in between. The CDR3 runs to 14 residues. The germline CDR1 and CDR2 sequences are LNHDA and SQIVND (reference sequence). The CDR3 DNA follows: TGTGCCAGTAGTATAGTGGAGGGGAGCACTGAAGCTTTCTTT. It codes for CASSIVEGSTEAFF.

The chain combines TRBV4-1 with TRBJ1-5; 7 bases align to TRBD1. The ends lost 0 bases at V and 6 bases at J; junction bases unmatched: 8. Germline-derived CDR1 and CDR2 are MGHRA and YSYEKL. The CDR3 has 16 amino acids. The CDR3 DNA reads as TGCGCCAGCAGCCAAGAGTGGGCCGCAGGGGGTCAGCCCCAGCATTTT. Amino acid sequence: CASSQEWAAGGQPQHF.

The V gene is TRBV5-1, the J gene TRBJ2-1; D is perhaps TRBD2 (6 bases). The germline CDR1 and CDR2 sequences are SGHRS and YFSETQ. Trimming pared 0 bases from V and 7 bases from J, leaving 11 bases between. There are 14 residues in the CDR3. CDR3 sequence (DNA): TGCGCCAGCAGCTTGGCGACTAGGAATAATGAGCAGTTCTTC. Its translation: CASSLATRNNEQFF.

The DNA of the CDR3 is TGTGCCAGCAGCCCGGACAGGGGGGCAAATCAGCCCCAGCATTTT. This encodes CASSPDRGANQPQHF. The chain employs TRBV2 and TRBJ1-5; TRBD1 aligns across 10 bases. Trimming cost V 6 bases and J 4 bases; bases outside gene matches: 6. The CDR3 has 15 amino acids. Germline V gene lookup returns CDR1 SNHLY and CDR2 FYNNEI.

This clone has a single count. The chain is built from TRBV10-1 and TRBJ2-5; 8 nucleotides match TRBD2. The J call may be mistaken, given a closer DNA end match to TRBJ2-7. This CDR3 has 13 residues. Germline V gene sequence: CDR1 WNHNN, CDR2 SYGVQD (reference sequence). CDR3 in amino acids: CASSPGLDYEQYF. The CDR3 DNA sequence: TGCGCCAGCAGTCCGGGACTAGACTACGAGCAGTACTTC.

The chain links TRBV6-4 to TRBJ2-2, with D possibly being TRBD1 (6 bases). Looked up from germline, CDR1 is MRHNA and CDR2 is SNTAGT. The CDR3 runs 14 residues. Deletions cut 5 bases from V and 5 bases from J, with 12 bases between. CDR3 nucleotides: TGTGCCAGCAGTCACCAGGGGAAGACCGGGGAGCTGTTTTTT. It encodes CASSHQGKTGELFF.

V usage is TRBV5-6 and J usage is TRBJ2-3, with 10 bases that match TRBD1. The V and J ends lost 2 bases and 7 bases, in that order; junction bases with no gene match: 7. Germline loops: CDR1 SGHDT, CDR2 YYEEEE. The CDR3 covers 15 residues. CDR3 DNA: TGTGCCAGCAGCTTTTTCGGGACAGGGGCTCATACGCAGTATTTT. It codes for CASSFFGTGAHTQYF.

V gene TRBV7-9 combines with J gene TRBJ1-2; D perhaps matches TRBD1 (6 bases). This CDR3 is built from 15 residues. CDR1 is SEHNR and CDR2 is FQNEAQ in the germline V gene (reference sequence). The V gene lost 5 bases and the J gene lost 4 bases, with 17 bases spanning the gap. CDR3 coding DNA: TGTGCCAGCAGCCCAAGGGGGGGGGATGGCTATGGCTACACCTTC. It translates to CASSPRGGDGYGYTF. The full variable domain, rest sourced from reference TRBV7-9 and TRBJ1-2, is DTGVSQNPRHKITKRGQNVTFRCDPISEHNRLYWYRQTLGQGPEFLTYFQNEAQLEKSRLLSDRFSAERPKGSFSTLEIQRTEQGDSAMYLCASSPRGGDGYGYTFGSGTRLTVV.

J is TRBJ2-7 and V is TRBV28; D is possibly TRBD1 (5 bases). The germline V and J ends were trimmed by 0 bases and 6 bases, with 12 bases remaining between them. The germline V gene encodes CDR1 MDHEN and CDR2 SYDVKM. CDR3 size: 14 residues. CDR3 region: CASSLWGGAGEQYF. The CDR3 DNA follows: TGTGCCAGCAGTTTATGGGGTGGGGCAGGCGAGCAGTACTTC.

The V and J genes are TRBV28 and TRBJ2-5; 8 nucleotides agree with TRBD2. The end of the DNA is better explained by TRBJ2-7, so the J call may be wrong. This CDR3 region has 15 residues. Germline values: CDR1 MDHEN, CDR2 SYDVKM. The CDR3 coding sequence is TGTGCCAGCAGAAAATCCATAGCGGGACGGTACGAGCAGTACTTC. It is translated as CASRKSIAGRYEQYF.

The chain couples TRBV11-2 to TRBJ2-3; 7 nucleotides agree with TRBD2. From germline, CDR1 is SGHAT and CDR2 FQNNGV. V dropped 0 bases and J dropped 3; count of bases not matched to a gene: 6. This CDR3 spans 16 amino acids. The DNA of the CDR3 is TGTGCCAGCAGCTTAGAGTTTTCGGGGGGAACAGATACGCAGTATTTT. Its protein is CASSLEFSGGTDTQYF.

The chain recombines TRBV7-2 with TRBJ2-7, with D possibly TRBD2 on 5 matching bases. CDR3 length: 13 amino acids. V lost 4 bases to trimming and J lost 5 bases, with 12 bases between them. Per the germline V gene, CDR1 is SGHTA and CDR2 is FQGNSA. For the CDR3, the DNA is TGTGCCAGCAGCTACGTATGGGGAGACGAGCAGTACTTC. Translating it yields CASSYVWGDEQYF.

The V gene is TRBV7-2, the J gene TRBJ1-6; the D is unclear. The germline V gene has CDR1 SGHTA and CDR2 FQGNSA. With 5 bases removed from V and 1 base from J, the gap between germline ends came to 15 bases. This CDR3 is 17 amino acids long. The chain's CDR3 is CASSLTQAGSYNSPLHF. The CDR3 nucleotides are TGTGCCAGCAGCCTAACCCAAGCGGGGTCCTATAATTCACCCCTCCACTTT.

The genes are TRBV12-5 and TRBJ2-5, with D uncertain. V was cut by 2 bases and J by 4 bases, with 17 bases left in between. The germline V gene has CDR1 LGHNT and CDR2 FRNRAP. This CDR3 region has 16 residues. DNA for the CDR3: TGTGCTAGTGGTTTGATTCGTGCCACGAGGCTAGAGACCCAGTACTTC. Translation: CASGLIRATRLETQYF.